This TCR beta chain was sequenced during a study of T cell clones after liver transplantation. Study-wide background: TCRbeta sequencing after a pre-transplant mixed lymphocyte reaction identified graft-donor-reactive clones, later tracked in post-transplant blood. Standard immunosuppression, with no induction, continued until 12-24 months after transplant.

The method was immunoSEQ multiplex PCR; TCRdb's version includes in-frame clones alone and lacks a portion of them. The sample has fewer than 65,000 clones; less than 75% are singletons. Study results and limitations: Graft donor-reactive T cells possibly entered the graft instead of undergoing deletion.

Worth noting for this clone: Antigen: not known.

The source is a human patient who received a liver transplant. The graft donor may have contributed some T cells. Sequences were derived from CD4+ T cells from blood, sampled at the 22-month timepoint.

The CDR3: CSASGNYGYTF. In DNA, the CDR3 is TGCAGTGCTTCAGGGAACTATGGCTACACCTTC. V and J are TRBV20-1 and TRBJ1-2, with D possibly matching TRBD1 (5 bases). V was cut by 5 bases and J by 2 bases, with 6 bases left in between. The CDR3 contains 11 residues. The V gene's germline CDR1 is DFQATT and CDR2 SNEGSKA (reference sequence).